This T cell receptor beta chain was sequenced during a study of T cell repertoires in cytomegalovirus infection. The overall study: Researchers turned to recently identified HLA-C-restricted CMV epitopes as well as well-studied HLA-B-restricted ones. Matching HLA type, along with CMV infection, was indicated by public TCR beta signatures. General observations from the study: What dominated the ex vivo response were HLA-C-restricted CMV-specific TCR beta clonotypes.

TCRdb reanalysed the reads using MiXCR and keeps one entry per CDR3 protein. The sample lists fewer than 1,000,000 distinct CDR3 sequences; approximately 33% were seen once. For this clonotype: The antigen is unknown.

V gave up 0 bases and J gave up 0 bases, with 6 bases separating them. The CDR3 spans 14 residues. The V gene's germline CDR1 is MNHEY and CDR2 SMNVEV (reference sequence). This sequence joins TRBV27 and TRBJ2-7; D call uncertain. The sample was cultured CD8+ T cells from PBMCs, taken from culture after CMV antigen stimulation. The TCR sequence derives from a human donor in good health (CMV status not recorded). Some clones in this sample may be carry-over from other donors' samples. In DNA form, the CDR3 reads TGTGCCAGCAGTTTATCGGGTTACTCCTACGAGCAGTACTTC. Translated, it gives CASSLSGYSYEQYF.